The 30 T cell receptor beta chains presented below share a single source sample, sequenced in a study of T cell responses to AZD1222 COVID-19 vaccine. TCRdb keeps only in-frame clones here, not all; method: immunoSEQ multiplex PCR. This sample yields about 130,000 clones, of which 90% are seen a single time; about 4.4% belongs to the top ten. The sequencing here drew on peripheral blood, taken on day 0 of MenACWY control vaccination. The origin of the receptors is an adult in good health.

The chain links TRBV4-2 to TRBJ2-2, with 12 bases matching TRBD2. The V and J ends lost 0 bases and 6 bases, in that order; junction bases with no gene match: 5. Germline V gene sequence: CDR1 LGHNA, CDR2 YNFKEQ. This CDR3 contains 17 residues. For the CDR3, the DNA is TGTGCCAGCAGCCAAGATATCCCTAGCGGGGGGGCCGGGGAGCTGTTTTTT. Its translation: CASSQDIPSGGAGELFF.

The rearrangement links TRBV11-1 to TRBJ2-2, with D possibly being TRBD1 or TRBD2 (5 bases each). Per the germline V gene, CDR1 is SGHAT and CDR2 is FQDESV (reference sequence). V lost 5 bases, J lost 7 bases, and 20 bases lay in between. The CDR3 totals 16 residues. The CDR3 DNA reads TGTGCCAGCAGCCCCTATGCCGGAATGGGGGTCGGGGAGCTGTTTTTT. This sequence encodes CASSPYAGMGVGELFF.

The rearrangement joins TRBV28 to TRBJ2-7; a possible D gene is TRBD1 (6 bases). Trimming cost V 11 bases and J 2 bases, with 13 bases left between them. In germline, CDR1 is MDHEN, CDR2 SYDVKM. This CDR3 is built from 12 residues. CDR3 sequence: CASRGQAYEQYV. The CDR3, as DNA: TGTGCCTCCCGGGGACAAGCCTACGAGCAGTACGTC.

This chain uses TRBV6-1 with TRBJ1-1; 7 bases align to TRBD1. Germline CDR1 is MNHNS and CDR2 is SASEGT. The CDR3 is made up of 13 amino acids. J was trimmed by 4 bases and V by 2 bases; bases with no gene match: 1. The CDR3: CASSERQGTEAFF. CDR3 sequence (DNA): TGTGCCAGCAGTGAAAGACAGGGCACTGAAGCTTTCTTT.

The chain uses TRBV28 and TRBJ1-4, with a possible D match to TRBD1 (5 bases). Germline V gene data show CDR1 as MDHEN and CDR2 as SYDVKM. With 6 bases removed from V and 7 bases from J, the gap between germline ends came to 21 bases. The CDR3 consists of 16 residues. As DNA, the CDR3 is TGTGCCAGCAGCTCCGCGGGACCCTCGGGAGGTGAAAAACTGTTTTTT. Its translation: CASSSAGPSGGEKLFF. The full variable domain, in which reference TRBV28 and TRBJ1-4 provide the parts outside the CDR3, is DVKVTQSSRYLVKRTGEKVFLECVQDMDHENMFWYRQDPGLGLRLIYFSYDVKMKEKGDIPEGYSVSREKKERFSLILESASTNQTSMYLCASSSAGPSGGEKLFFGSGTQLSVL.

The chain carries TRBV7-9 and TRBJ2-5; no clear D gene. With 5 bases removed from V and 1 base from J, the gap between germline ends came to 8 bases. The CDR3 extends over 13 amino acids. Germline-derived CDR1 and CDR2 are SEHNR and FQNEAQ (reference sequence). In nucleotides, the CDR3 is TGTGCCAGCAGCCCGCCGGCCCAAGAGACCCAGTACTTC. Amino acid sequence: CASSPPAQETQYF.

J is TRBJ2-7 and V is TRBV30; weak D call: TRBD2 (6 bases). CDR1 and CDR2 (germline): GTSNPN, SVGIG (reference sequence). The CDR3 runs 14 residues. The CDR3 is CAHVARTNPYEQYF. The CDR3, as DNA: TGTGCACACGTTGCAAGGACTAACCCCTACGAGCAGTACTTC.

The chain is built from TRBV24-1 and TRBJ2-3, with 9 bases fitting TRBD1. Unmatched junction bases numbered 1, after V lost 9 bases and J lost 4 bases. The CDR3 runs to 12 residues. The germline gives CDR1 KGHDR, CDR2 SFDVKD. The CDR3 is CATGDRADTQYF. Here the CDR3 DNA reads TGTGCCACCGGGGACAGGGCAGATACGCAGTATTTT.

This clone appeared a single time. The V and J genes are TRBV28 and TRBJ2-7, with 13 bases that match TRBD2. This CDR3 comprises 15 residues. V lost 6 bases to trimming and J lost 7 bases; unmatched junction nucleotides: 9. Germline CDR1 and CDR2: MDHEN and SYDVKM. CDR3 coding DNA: TGTGCCAGCAGCCCCGCCGGGACTAGCGGGAAAGAGCAGTACTTC. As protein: CASSPAGTSGKEQYF.

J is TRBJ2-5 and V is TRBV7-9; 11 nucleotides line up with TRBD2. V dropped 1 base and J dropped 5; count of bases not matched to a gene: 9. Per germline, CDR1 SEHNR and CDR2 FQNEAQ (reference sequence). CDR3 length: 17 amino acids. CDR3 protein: CASSLGLAGQFLETQYF. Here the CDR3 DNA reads TGTGCCAGCAGCTTAGGACTAGCGGGGCAGTTTCTGGAGACCCAGTACTTC. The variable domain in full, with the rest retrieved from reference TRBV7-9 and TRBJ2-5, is DTGVSQNPRHKITKRGQNVTFRCDPISEHNRLYWYRQTLGQGPEFLTYFQNEAQLEKSRLLSDRFSAERPKGSFSTLEIQRTEQGDSAMYLCASSLGLAGQFLETQYFGPGTRLLVL.

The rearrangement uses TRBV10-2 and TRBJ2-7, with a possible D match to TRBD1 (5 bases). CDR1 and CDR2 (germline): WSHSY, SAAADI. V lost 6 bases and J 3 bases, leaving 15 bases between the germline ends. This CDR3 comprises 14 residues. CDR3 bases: TGCGCCAGCAGGAAGGACACGCGGAACTACGAGCAGTACTTC. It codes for CASRKDTRNYEQYF.

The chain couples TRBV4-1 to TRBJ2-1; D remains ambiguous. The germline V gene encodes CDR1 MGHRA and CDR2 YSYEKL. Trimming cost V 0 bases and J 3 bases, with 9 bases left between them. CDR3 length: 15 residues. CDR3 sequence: CASSQEGANYNEQFF. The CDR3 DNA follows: TGCGCCAGCAGCCAAGAAGGAGCAAACTACAATGAGCAGTTCTTC.

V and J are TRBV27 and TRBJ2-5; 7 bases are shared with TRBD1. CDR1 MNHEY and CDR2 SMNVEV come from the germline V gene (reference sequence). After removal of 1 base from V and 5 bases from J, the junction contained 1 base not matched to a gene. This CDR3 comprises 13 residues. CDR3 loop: CASSLWGQETQYF. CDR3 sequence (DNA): TGTGCCAGCAGTTTATGGGGACAGGAGACCCAGTACTTC.

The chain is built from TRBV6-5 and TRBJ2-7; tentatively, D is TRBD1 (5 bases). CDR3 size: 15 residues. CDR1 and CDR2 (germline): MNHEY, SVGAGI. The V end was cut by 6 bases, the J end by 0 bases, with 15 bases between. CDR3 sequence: CASRKADSHSYEQYF. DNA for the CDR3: TGTGCCAGCAGGAAAGCCGACAGCCACTCCTACGAGCAGTACTTC.

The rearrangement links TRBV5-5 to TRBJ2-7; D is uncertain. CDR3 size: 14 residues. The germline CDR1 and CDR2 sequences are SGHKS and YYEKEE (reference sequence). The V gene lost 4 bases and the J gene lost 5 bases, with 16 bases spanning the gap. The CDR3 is CASSVGSGSNEQYV. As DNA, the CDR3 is TGTGCCAGCAGCGTTGGGTCGGGTAGCAACGAGCAGTACGTC.

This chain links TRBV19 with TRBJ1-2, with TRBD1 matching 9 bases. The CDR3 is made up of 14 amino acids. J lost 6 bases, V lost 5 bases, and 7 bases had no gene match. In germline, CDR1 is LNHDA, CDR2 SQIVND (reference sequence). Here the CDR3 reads CASSLQGASDGYTF. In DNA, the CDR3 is TGTGCCAGTAGTCTACAGGGGGCGTCGGATGGCTACACCTTC.

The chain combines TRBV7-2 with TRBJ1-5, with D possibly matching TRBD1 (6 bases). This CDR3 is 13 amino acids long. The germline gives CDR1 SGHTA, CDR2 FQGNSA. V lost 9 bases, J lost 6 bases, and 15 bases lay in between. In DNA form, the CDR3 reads TGTGCCAGTTCAGGGGTAAAGAGTCAGCCCCAGCATTTT. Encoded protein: CASSGVKSQPQHF.

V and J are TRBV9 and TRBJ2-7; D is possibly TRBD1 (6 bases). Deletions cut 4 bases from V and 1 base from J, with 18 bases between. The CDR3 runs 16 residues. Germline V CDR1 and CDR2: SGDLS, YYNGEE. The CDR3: CASSSPEAGQSYEQYF. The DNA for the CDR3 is TGTGCCAGCAGCTCTCCCGAGGCCGGACAGTCCTACGAGCAGTACTTC.

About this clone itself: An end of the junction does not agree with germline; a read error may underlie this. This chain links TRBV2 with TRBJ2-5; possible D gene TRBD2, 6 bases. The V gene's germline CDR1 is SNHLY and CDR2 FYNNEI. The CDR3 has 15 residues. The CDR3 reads CARSEDGGVRETQYF. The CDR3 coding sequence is TGTGCCCGCAGTGAAGACGGAGGGGTGAGAGAGACCCAGTACTTC.

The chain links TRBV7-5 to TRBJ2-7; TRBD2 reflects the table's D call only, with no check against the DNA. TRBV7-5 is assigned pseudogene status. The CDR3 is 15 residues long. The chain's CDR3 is CVRSLRENQSYEQYF. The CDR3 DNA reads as TGTGTCAGAAGCCTACGGGAGAATCAGTCCTACGAGCAGTACTTC.

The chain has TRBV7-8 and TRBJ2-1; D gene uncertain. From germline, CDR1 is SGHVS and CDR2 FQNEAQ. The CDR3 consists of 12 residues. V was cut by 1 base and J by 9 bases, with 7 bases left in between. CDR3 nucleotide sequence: TGTGCCAGCAGCTTAGAAGCGCTTGAGCAGTTCTTC. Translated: CASSLEALEQFF.

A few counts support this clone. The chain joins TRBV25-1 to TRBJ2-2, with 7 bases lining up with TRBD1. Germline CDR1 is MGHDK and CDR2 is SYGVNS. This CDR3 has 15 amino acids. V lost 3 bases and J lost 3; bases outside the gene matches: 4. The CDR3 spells CASSDFRGYTGELFF. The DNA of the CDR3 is TGTGCCAGCAGTGATTTCAGGGGGTACACCGGGGAGCTGTTTTTT. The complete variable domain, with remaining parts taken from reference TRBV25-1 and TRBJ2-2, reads EADIYQTPRYLVIGTGKKITLECSQTMGHDKMYWYQQDPGMELHLIHYSYGVNSTEKGDLSSESTVSRIRTEHFPLTLESARPSHTSQYLCASSDFRGYTGELFFGEGSRLTVL.

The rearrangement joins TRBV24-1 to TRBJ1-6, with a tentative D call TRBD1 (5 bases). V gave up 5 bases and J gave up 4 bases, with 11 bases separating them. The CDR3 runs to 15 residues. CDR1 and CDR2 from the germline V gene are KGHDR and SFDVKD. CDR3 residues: CATSAGGAYNSPLHF. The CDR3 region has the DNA TGTGCCACCAGTGCGGGGGGAGCGTATAATTCACCCCTCCACTTT.

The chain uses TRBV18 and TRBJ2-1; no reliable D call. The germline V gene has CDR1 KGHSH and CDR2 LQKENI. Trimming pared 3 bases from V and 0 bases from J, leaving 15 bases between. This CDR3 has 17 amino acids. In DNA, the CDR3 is TGTGCCAGCTCACCTCTTCCTTTCTCTAGCTCCTACAATGAGCAGTTCTTC. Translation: CASSPLPFSSSYNEQFF. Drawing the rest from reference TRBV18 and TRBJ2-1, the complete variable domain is NAGVMQNPRHLVRRRGQEARLRCSPMKGHSHVYWYRQLPEEGLKFMVYLQKENIIDESGMPKERFSAEFPKEGPSILRIQQVVRGDSAAYFCASSPLPFSSSYNEQFFGPGTRLTVL.

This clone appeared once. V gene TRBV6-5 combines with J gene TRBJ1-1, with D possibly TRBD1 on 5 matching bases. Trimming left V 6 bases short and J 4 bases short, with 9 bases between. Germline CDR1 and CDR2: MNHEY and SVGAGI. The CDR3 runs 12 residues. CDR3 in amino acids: CASRRQFTEAFF. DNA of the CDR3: TGTGCCAGCAGACGACAGTTCACTGAAGCTTTCTTT.

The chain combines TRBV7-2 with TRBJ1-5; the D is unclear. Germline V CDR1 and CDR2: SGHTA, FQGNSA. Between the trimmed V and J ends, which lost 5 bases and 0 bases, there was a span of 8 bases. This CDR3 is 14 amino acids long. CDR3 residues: CASSVDFSNQPQHF. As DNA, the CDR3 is TGTGCCAGCAGCGTCGATTTTAGCAATCAGCCCCAGCATTTT.

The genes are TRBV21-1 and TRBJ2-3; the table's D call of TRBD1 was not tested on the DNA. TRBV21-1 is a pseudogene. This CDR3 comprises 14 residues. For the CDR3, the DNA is TGTGCCAGCAGGATACAGGGCGTCGCAGATACGCAGTATTTT. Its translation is CASRIQGVADTQYF.

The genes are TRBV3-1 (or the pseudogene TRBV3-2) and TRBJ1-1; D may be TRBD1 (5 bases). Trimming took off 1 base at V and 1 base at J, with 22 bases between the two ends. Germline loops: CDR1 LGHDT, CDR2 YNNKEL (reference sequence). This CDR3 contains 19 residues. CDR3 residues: CASSQAPIQVLVGNTEAFF. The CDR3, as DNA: TGTGCCAGCAGCCAAGCCCCTATACAGGTCTTAGTGGGGAACACTGAAGCTTTCTTT.

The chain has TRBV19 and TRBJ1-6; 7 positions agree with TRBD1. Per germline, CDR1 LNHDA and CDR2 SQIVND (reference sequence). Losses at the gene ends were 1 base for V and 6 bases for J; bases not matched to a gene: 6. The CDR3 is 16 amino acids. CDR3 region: CASSIAAGQLNSPLHF. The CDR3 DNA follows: TGTGCCAGTAGTATAGCAGCGGGACAGCTTAATTCACCCCTCCACTTT.

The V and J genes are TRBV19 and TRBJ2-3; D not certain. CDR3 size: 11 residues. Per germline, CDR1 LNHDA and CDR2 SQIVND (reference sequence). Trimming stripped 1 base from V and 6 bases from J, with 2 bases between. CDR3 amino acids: CASSIGDTQYF. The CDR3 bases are TGTGCCAGTAGTATAGGCGATACGCAGTATTTT.